This T cell receptor beta chain was captured in a study of cytomegalovirus exposure and HLA in healthy donors. From germline, CDR1 is MNHEY and CDR2 SVGAGI. V shed 4 bases, J shed 9 bases, and the junction held 8 bases outside the gene matches. The CDR3 length is 14 residues. It was with 60 Vbeta and 13 Jbeta primers that the PCR ran. The protocol was immunoSEQ multiplex PCR, while the TCRdb copy is restricted to in-frame clones and leaves out a portion. The sample table sets out tens of thousands of clones. This TCR derives from a female donor in good health and CMV-seropositive. Sequenced material: PBMCs. The chain recombines TRBV6-5 with TRBJ2-5; 10 positions agree with TRBD2. The CDR3 loop is CASSSSGGPGAQYF. The CDR3 DNA follows: TGTGCCAGCAGTTCTAGCGGGGGCCCTGGGGCCCAGTACTTC.